The TCR beta chain described here comes from a study of shared T cell receptors in the human thymus. The CDR3 loop spans 11 amino acids. Trimming removed 6 bases at V and 9 bases at J, with 12 bases between. Germline lookup yields CDR1 MDHEN and CDR2 SYDVKM. The protocol was immunoSEQ multiplex PCR, while the TCRdb copy is restricted to in-frame clones and leaves out a portion. The profile shows about 380,000 clones, 85% to 95% of them singletons. The sample consisted of thymocytes. The sequence was obtained from a human donor. J is TRBJ2-7 and V is TRBV28, with D possibly being TRBD2 (6 bases). The CDR3 region is CASSPFGRQYF. The CDR3 DNA reads TGTGCCAGCAGCCCTTTCGGGAGGCAGTACTTC.